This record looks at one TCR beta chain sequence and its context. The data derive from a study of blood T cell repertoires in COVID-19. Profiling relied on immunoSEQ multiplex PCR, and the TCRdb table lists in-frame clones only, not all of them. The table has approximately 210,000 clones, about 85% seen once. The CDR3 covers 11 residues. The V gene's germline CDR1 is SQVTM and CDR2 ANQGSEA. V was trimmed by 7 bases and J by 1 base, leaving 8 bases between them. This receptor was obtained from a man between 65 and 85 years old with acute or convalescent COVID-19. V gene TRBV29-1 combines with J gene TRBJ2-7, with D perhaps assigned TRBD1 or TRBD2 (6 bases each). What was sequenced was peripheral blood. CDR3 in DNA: TGCAGCGCGGGGGCTTCCTACGAGCAGTACTTC. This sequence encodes CSAGASYEQYF.